The clone carrying this TCR beta chain was seen a handful of times. Its specificity is not known. These data come from a study of blood T cells in healthy people across ages. Whole-study findings and limits: Unsorted PBMC material precluded a definitive naive versus antigen-experienced comparison.

PCR was performed a second time for about 7 to 11 cycles using a sample-barcoded 5' primer and a J-beta primer mix. TCRdb re-called the 5' RACE reads with MiXCR, one entry per CDR3 protein. Among around 280,000 distinct CDR3 sequences listed, 27% were seen once. The CDR3 spans 13 residues. Deletions cut 0 bases from V and 3 bases from J, with 4 bases between. CDR1 and CDR2 from the germline V gene are KGHSH and LQKENI. This chain connects TRBV18 to TRBJ2-3; D unresolved. The source material was blood. This TCR derives from a woman in her 70s in good health. The CDR3 spells CASSPPETDTQYF. Here the CDR3 DNA reads TGTGCCAGCTCACCACCGGAAACAGATACGCAGTATTTT.